Sequencing of this T cell receptor beta chain was carried out in a study of early stage breast cancer tumors. Study-wide background: About 80% of the 16 invasive tumors were ER+, PR+ and HER2-. Average read coverage per sample was 7.5 to 10-fold. Study-level results: Tumors had about 2.5-fold higher T cell density and higher clonality than adjacent normal breast tissue.

Enough DNA from normal breast tissue often took 100-300 mg. TCRdb keeps only in-frame clones here, not all; method: immunoSEQ multiplex PCR. The table shows 10,000 or so clones, with around 78% occurring only once. The CDR3 contains 14 residues. V shed 0 bases and J shed 0 bases, with 6 bases lying between them. Per the germline V gene, CDR1 is SGHDT and CDR2 is YYEEEE. Details on this clone: What it recognizes is unknown.

This receptor was obtained from a person in their forties with breast cancer. Specimen: normal breast tissue next to the tumor. The rearrangement uses TRBV5-6 and TRBJ2-5; the D is unclear. The CDR3 DNA reads TGTGCCAGCAGCTTGGAATCGTACCAAGAGACCCAGTACTTC. Its protein is CASSLESYQETQYF.